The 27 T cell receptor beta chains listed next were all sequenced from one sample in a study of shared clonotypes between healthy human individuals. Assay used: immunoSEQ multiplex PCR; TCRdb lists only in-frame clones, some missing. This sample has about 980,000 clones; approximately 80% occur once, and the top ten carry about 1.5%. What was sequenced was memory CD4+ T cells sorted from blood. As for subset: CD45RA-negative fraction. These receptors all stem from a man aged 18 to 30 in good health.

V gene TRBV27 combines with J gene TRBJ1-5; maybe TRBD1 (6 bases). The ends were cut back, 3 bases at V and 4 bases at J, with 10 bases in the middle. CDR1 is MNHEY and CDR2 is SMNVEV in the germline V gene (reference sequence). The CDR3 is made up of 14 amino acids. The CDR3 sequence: CASSFRGQNQPQHF. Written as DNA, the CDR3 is TGTGCCAGCAGTTTCAGGGGCCAGAATCAGCCCCAGCATTTT.

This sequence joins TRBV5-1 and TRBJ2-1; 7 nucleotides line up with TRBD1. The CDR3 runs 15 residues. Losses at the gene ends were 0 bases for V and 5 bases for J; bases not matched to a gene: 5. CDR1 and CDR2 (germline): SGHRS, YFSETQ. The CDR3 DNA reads TGCGCCAGCAGCTTGGAGGGACAGCTACACAATGAGCAGTTCTTC. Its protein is CASSLEGQLHNEQFF.

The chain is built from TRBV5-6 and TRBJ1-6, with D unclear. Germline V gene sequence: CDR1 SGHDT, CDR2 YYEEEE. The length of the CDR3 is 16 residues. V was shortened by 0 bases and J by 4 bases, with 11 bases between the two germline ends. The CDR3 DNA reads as TGTGCCAGCAGCTTGGAGAGGGCGGCGTATAATTCACCCCTCCACTTT. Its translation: CASSLERAAYNSPLHF.

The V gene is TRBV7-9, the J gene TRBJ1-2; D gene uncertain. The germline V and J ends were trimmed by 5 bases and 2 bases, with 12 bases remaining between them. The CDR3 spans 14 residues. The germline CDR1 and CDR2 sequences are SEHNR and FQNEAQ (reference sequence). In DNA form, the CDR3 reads TGTGCCAGCAGCGGCGGGGAGTACAACTATGGCTACACCTTC. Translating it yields CASSGGEYNYGYTF.

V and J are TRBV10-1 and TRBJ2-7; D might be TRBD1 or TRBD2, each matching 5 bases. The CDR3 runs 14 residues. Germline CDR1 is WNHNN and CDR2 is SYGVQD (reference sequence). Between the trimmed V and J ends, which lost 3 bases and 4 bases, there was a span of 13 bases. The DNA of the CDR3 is TGCGCCAGCAGTGATTCAGGGAGAGCATACGAGCAGTACTTC. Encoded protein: CASSDSGRAYEQYF.

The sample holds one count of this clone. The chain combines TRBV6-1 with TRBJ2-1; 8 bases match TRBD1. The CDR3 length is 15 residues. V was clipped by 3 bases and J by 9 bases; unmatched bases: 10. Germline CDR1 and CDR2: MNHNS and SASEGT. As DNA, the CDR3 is TGTGCCAGCAGTGACCTGGGACAGGCATCCAGTGAGCAGTTCTTC. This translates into CASSDLGQASSEQFF.

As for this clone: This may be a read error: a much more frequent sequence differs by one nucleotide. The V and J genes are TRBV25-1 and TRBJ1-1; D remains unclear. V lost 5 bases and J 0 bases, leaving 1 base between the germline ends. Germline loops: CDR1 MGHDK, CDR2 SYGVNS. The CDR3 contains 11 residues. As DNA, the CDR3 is TGTGCCAGCAGTATGAACACTGAAGCTTTCTTT. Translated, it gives CASSMNTEAFF.

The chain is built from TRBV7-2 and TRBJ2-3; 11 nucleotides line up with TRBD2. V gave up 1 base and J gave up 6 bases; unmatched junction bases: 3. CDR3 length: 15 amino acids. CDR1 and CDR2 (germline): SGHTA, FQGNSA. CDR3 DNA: TGTGCCAGCAGCTTAGGGGTAGCGGGAGGGGATACGCAGTATTTT. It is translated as CASSLGVAGGDTQYF.

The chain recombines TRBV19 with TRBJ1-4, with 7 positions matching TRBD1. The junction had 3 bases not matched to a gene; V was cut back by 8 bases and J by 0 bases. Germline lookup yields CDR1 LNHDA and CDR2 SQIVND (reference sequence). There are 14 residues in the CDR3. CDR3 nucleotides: TGTGCCAGTGGACAGGCCGCAACTAATGAAAAACTGTTTTTT. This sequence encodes CASGQAATNEKLFF.

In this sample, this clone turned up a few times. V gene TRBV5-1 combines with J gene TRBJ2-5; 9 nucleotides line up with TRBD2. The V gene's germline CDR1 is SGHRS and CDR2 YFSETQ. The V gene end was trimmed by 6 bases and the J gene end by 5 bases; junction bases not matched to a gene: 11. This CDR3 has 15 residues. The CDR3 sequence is CASIVGGGAEETQYF. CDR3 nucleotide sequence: TGCGCCAGCATCGTTGGCGGGGGGGCCGAGGAGACCCAGTACTTC.

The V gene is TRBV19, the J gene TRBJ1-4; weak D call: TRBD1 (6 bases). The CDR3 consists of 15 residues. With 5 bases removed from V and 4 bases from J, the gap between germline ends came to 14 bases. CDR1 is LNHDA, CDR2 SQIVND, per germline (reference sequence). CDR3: CASSATDRNNEKLFF. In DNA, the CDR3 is TGTGCCAGTAGTGCTACTGACAGGAATAATGAAAAACTGTTTTTT. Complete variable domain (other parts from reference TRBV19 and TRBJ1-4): DGGITQSPKYLFRKEGQNVTLSCEQNLNHDAMYWYRQDPGQGLRLIYYSQIVNDFQKGDIAEGYSVSREKKESFPLTVTSAQKNPTAFYLCASSATDRNNEKLFFGSGTQLSVL.

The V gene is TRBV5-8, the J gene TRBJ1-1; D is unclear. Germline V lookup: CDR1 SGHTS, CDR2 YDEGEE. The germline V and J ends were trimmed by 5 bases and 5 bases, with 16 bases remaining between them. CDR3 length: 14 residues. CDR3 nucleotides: TGTGCCAGCAGGGGGTCGGGGAGAAGGACTGAAGCTTTCTTT. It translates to CASRGSGRRTEAFF. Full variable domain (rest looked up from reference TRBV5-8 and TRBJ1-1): EAGVTQSPTHLIKTRGQQATLRCSPISGHTSVYWYQQALGLGLQFLLWYDEGEERNRGNFPPRFSGRQFPNYSSELNVNALELEDSALYLCASRGSGRRTEAFFGQGTRLTVV.

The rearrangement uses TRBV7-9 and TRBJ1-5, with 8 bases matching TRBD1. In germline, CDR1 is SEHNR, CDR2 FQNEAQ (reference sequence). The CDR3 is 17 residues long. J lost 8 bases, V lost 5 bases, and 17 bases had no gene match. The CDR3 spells CASSLTTKQGVVKPQHF. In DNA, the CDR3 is TGTGCCAGCAGCCTAACAACCAAACAGGGGGTGGTAAAGCCCCAGCATTTT.

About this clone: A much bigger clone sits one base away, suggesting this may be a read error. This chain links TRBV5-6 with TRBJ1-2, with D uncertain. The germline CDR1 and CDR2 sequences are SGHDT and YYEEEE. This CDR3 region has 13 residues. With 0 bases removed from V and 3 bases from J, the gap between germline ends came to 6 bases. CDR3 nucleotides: TGTGCCAGCAGCTTGGACAGAGACTATGGCTACACCTTC. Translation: CASSLDRDYGYTF.

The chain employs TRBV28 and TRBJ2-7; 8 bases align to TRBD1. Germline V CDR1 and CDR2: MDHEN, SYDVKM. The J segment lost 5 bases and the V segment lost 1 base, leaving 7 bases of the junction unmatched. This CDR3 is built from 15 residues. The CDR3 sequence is CASSLSAGGVNEQYF. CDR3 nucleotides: TGTGCCAGCAGTTTATCGGCAGGGGGCGTGAACGAGCAGTACTTC.

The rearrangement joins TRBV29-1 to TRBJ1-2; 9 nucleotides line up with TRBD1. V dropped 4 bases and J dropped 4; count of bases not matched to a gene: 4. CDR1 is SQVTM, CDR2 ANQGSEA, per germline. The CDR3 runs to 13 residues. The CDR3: CSVAVTGGYGYTF. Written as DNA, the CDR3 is TGCAGCGTTGCCGTGACAGGGGGCTATGGCTACACCTTC.

CDR3 residues: CASSLLTQFYGYTF. Written as DNA, the CDR3 is TGTGCCAGCAGCTTGTTGACGCAGTTTTATGGCTACACCTTC. The genes are TRBV5-6 and TRBJ1-2, with D hard to call. Between the trimmed V and J ends, which lost 1 base and 5 bases, there was a span of 12 bases. The CDR3 consists of 14 residues. In germline, CDR1 is SGHDT, CDR2 YYEEEE.

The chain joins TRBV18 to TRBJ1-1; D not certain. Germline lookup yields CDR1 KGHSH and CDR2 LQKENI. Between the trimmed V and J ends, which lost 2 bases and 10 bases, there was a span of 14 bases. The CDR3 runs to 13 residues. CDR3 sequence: CASSPELGLLAFF. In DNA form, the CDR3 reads TGTGCCAGCTCACCAGAGCTCGGTTTGTTAGCTTTCTTT.

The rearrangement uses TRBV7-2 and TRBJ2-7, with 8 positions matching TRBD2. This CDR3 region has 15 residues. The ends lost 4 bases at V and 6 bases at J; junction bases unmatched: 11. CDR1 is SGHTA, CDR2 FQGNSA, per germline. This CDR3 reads CASSSQSAGGSEQYF. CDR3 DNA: TGTGCCAGCAGCTCCCAGTCCGCGGGAGGAAGCGAGCAGTACTTC. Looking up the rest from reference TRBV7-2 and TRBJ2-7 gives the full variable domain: GAGVSQSPSNKVTEKGKDVELRCDPISGHTALYWYRQSLGQGLEFLIYFQGNSAPDKSGLPSDRFSAERTGGSVSTLTIQRTQQEDSAVYLCASSSQSAGGSEQYFGPGTRLTVT.

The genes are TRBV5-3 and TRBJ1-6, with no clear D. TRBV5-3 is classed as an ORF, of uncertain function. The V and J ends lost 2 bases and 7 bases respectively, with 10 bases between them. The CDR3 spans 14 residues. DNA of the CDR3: TGTGCCAGAAGCTTAGGACGGAGAAATTCACCCCTCCACTTT. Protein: CARSLGRRNSPLHF.

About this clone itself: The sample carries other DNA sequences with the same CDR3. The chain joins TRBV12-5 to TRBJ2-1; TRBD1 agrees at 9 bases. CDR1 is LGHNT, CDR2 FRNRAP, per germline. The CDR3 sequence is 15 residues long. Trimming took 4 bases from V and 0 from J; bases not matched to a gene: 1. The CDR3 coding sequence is TGTGCTAGTGGTTCGGGACAGGGCTCCTACAATGAGCAGTTCTTC. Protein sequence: CASGSGQGSYNEQFF.

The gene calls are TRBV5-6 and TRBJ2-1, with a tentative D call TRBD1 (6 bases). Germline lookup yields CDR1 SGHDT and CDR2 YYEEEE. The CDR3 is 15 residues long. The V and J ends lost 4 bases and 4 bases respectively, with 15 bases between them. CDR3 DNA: TGTGCCAGCAGCCGACAGGAAAAGGGATACAATGAGCAGTTCTTC. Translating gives CASSRQEKGYNEQFF.

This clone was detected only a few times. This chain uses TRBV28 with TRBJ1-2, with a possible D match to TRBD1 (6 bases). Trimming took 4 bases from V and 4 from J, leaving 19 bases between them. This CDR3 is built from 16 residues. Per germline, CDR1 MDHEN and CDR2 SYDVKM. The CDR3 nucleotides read TGTGCCAGCAGTTCCTCCGGGACACCATCTTCCTATGGCTACACCTTC. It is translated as CASSSSGTPSSYGYTF.

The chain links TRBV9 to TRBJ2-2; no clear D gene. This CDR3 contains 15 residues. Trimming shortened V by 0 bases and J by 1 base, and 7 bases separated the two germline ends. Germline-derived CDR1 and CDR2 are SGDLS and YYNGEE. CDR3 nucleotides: TGTGCCAGCAGCGTAGGGACCGAGAACACCGGGGAGCTGTTTTTT. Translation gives CASSVGTENTGELFF.

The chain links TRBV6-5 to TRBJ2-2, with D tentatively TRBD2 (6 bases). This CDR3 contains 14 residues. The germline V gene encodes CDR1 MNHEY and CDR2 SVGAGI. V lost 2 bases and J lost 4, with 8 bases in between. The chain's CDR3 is CASSYGGVTGELFF. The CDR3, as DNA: TGTGCCAGCAGTTACGGCGGGGTCACCGGGGAGCTGTTTTTT.

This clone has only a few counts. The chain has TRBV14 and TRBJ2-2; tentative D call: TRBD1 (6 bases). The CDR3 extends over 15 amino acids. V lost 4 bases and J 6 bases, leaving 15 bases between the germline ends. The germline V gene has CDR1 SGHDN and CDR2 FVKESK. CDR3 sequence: CASSPFLGAAGELFF. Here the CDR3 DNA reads TGTGCCAGCAGCCCATTCTTGGGGGCAGCCGGGGAGCTGTTTTTT.

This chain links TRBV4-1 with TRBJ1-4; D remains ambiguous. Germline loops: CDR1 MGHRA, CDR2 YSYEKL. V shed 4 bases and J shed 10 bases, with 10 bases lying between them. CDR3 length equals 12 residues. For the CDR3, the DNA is TGCGCCAGCAGCCCTTTAGGACGAAAACTGTTTTTT. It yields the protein CASSPLGRKLFF.